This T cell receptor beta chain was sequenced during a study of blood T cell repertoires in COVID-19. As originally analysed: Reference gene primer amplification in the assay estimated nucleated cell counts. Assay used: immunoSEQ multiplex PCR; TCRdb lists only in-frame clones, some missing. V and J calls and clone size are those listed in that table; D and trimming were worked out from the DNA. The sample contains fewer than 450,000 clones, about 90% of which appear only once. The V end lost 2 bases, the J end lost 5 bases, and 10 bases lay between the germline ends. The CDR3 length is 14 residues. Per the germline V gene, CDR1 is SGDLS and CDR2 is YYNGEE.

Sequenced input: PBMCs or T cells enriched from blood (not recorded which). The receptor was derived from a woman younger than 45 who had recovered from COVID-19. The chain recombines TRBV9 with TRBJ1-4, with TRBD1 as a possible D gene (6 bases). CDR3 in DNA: TGTGCCAGCAGCGTGTCGCAGGGGAATGAAAAACTGTTTTTT. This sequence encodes CASSVSQGNEKLFF. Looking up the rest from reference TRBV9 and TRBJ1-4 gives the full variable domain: DSGVTQTPKHLITATGQRVTLRCSPRSGDLSVYWYQQSLDQGLQFLIQYYNGEERAKGNILERFSAQQFPDLHSELNLSSLELGDSALYFCASSVSQGNEKLFFGSGTQLSVL.